This T cell receptor (beta chain) was profiled in a study of blood T cell repertoires in COVID-19. On the study more broadly: PBMCs, B-cell-depleted T cells, or T cells were the source of the cDNA or gDNA that made up the material.

Germline trimming cut 0 bases from V and 5 bases from J; bases unmatched to any gene: 5. The germline CDR1 and CDR2 sequences are SGHRS and YFSETQ. This CDR3 region has 16 residues. Authors' methods: Amplified reference gene primers provided the basis for estimating nucleated cell counts. The data were produced by immunoSEQ multiplex PCR, yet TCRdb's version contains in-frame clones alone and is incomplete. The D gene and trimming were derived from the DNA, and the V and J assignments and clone size from that table. The repertoire holds 200,000 or so clones, with over 75% as singletons. The chain combines TRBV5-1 with TRBJ2-2; 9 bases fit TRBD1. The sequence was obtained from a woman in her thirties or forties who had recovered from COVID-19. Sequencing was performed on peripheral blood. The CDR3: CASSLGGQGRTGELFF. In DNA form, the CDR3 reads TGCGCCAGCAGCTTGGGGGGACAGGGACGGACCGGGGAGCTGTTTTTT.